This T cell receptor (beta chain) appears in the sequencing data of a study of cytomegalovirus exposure and HLA in healthy donors (dated by TCRdb to 2016 to 2017). Background for the entire study: According to an earlier analysis of a few hundred of the donors, about 180 million T cells yielded roughly 100 million unique TCR beta sequences and around 300 Gb of sequence data. An early release covering roughly 640 HLA-typed donors comprised approximately 290 gigabases of sequencing data and roughly 86 million unique TCR sequences. Of the roughly 430 genotyped donors, 65% to 90% fell in the genetic ancestry cluster associated with self-reported Caucasian donors. The aim of the study was to test whether cataloging public T cell receptors could identify signatures of past pathogen exposure. The T cell repertoires of about 700 subjects were profiled by immunosequencing and related to cytomegalovirus serostatus. A separate validation cohort of roughly 110 different subjects was used in addition to the approximately 700-subject first cohort. High-throughput TCR immunosequencing, statistical association of individual TCRs with disease status, and machine learning were combined to predict cytomegalovirus infection status. A later analysis re-examined previously published TCR beta repertoires from 500 to 700 donors and added high-resolution HLA genotyping to investigate patterns of TCR occurrence. Rather than drawing on any new phenotypic data, the later analysis identified candidate immune exposures from TCR beta sequences and the way those sequences occurred across donors. An earlier analysis of a few hundred of the donors applied high-throughput TCR beta sequencing to assess whether each TCR beta V gene segment acted as functional or pseudogenic. Donor age, sex, ethnicity and CMV serostatus were collected together with the repertoire data. A later genetic analysis used genome-wide SNP genotypes for about 65% of the 666 donors, treating that subset as a discovery cohort. All discovery cohort repertoires had been generated on a single sequencing platform. Class I and class II HLA loci were covered by the typing at four-digit resolution. Typing coverage differed by locus: A, B, C, DRB1 and DQB1 were typed in roughly 629-630 donors, DQA1 in 500 to 550, DPA1 in around 610, and DPB1 in about 450. Five DR-DQ haplotypes were treated as single units for association and clustering because of strong linkage in the cohort. Among roughly 400 genotyped donors of the cohort, an average of approximately 250,000 unique TCR beta nucleotide sequences were sequenced per donor, roughly a sixth of them non-productive. Study-wide findings and limitations: Correlated functional status among segregating V segments might reflect linkage disequilibrium, but an unknown experimental factor could not be ruled out. Because some donors lacked HLA typing at each locus, the association tests relied only on the typed subset. Broadly in line with IMGT annotations, most TCR beta V segments showed up in productive rearrangements about 87% or about 30% of the time in an earlier analysis of under 700 of the donors. In a later genetic analysis, a missense DCLRE1C variant was associated with V-gene and J-gene trimming of TCR beta chains, and the association was replicated in an independent cohort. While some public TCRs were present in many individuals, most TCR sequences turned up only very rarely across donors. In the study, approximately 150 TCR beta chains were listed as associated with cytomegalovirus. In both the original and validation cohorts, the classifier was reported to diagnose cytomegalovirus status with high specificity and sensitivity. A cluster of highly shared sequence variants was judged likely to be a technical artifact of the sequencing pipeline. A later genetic analysis reported fewer N-insertions in productive TCRs among donors in an Asian-associated ancestry cluster than the approximately 700-donor mean. According to a later analysis, TCR association rates differed among HLA loci, with DRB1 alleles showing the most associated TCRs and HLA-C alleles showing the fewest. Some IMGT-functional V segments, including TRBV6-2 and TRBV6-3, could not be told apart with the 87-base-pair reads, so those segments were excluded. The presence/absence analyses assumed that sequencing depth was roughly uniform across donors, and that assumption may not be true. According to a later analysis, parvovirus B19, influenza, CMV and Epstein-Barr virus appeared linked to several top co-occurrence clusters. Because counts were too low, more than 15 rarely observed V segments, including chromosome 9 orphons, were left out of the earlier analysis of a few hundred of the donors. In a later analysis, most CMV-associated TCR beta chains were found to appear HLA-restricted, with HLA associations seemingly driven largely by CMV exposure. The only immune exposure information available for the cohort was CMV serostatus. In vitro tests confirmed that a few of the cytomegalovirus-associated TCR beta chains recognize cytomegalovirus antigens. The cohort was sequenced for TCR beta chains only, and without alpha or paired-chain data the features that could be detected were limited. In a later analysis, more than 15,000 TCR beta sequences were associated with specific HLA alleles at a false discovery rate of 0.05. Assigning TCR associations to individual alleles was difficult when HLA alleles, especially DR and DQ, strongly co-occurred. A further reported finding was that TCR beta sequences accurately predicted the HLA-A and HLA-B alleles for most subjects in the first cohort. The authors suggested that the approach could potentially be extended to other disease states and immunological phenotypes. Compared with equally common non-associated chains, HLA-associated TCR beta chains in a later analysis were more clonally expanded and had lower generation probabilities.

Library method: the immunoSEQ multiplex PCR assay. For the multiplex PCR, a mixture combining 60 forward primers for TCR Vbeta segments and 13 reverse primers for TCR Jbeta segments was used. Amplification of the CDR3 region of rearranged TCR beta genes was performed with a multiplex PCR assay on genomic DNA. The Illumina HiSeq System was used to sequence the amplified TCR beta libraries as 87-base-pair reads. The paper's data handling went like this. A later analysis counted approximately 74 million unique TCR beta chains across the 550 to 700 repertoires, and roughly 9.9 million of these chains were shared by at least two donors. To remove PCR and sequencing errors, raw reads were error-corrected and collapsed into unique sequences using a nearest-neighbor algorithm that merged closely related sequences. V, D and J gene segments were assigned by aligning CDR3 sequences to IMGT reference sequences. For a sequence to be retained, a match of at least six nucleotides to both a V gene segment and a J gene segment was required. Rearrangements were called productive when the CDR3 lacked stop codons and stayed in frame with V and J; all others were non-productive. Following IMGT convention, CDR3 was defined as the stretch from the second conserved V-encoded cysteine up to the conserved J-encoded phenylalanine. In an earlier analysis of around 540 of the donors, sequences lacking an unambiguous match to a single V gene segment were excluded. An earlier analysis of almost 600 of the donors classified V segments as functional when productive rearrangements were above 56.7% and as segregating when the standard deviation between donors was above 5%. A statistical classification framework was built for diagnosing cytomegalovirus status from the catalog of TCR beta chain sequences. In a later analysis, V and J genes were assigned by comparing TCR nucleotide sequences against IMGT/GENE-DB human TR gene sequences. The TCRdist pipeline was used in a later analysis to assign CDR3 sequences and most-parsimonious VDJ recombination scenarios. In a later analysis, each TCR beta chain was defined by its CDR3 amino acid sequence together with its V-gene family, and reads without a unique V-gene family were excluded. In a later analysis, 550 to 650 highly shared, low-generation-probability nucleotide sequences were removed to address suspected cross-contamination and a sequencing artifact. In a later analysis, a clonal expansion index for each public chain was calculated from normalized within-repertoire ranks of inferred template counts. A later analysis computed generation probabilities with a VDJ recombination model fitted to out-of-frame rearrangements, and checked the results against IGoR. Hypergeometric tests were used in a later analysis to score TCR-TCR, TCR-HLA and TCR-CMV co-occurrence, with a repertoire-size bias correction applied to the TCR pairs. In a later analysis, false discovery rates were estimated by permuting HLA or CMV assignments 20 times. In a later analysis, co-occurring TCRs were grouped with DBSCAN, and TCRdist sequence similarity was added when clustering was performed within HLA-allele-positive subsets. Co-occurrence clustering excluded repertoires with fewer than 30,000 or more than 120,000 public chains, plus five with anomalous nucleotide sharing. Sourced from immuneACCESS, this table was stored by TCRdb with only in-frame sequences that have V and J called. A share of the clones is absent; for the studies checked, an unresolved V gene accounts for under half, and the remainder has no known explanation. V and J calls and clone size come straight from that table; D and trimming were deduced from the DNA. This sample is represented by some 250,000 clones; roughly 80% of them were singletons. Of the sample, 4.5% to 6% is held by the ten largest clones.

Comments on this clone: Its target antigen remains unknown. Qualities for individual bases were not recorded, and no much larger clone is one base off.

Trimming at the junction amounts to 0 bases on V and 5 bases on J, and the germline ends lie 22 bases apart. Taken from the germline V gene, the CDR1 and CDR2 loops are LGHNA and YSLEER. The CDR3 runs 18 residues from the cysteine to the phenylalanine. Only the CDR3 portion is preserved as DNA: 54 bases, with reading frame beginning at the first base. The cohort was made up of approximately 670 healthy bone marrow donors. All cohort members were sampled while nominally healthy, although unrecorded immune exposures were likely present. The donor was CMV seropositive and was included in the group of 250 to 300 seropositive cohort members. Every donor gave a peripheral blood sample, and the peripheral blood mononuclear cells from that sample were used for TCR beta sequencing. The Qiagen DNeasy Blood Extraction Kit was used to extract genomic DNA from the blood cell samples.

The V and J segments used are TRBV4-3 and TRBJ1-2; the D segment cannot be called with confidence. Source material: PBMCs. This sequence originates from a woman in her forties in good health and CMV-seropositive. The DNA sequence is TGCGCCAGCAGCCAAGATATTTCTGGGCCGGGGTTTGTTTATGGCTACACCTTC. Protein translation: CASSQDISGPGFVYGYTF.